Shown below are 23 T cell receptor beta chains from a single sample sequenced in a study of cytomegalovirus exposure and HLA in healthy donors. In the PCR, 60 Vbeta and 13 Jbeta primers were used. Method: immunoSEQ multiplex PCR; TCRdb's copy keeps in-frame clones and lacks some. The sample includes about 110,000 clones, more than 60% of them seen just once. Material for sequencing was PBMCs. All receptors come from a man in his sixties in good health and CMV-seronegative.

The gene calls are TRBV7-2 and TRBJ2-5, with 8 bases lining up with TRBD2. This CDR3 comprises 15 residues. The germline V gene has CDR1 SGHTA and CDR2 FQGNSA. Trimming took 5 bases from V and 5 from J; bases not matched to a gene: 10. The CDR3 loop reads CASSRVSGAGETQYF. CDR3 DNA: TGTGCCAGCAGCCGGGTTAGCGGGGCGGGGGAGACCCAGTACTTC.

J is TRBJ2-5 and V is TRBV29-1; 13 nucleotides match TRBD2. Germline V gives CDR1 SQVTM, CDR2 ANQGSEA. This CDR3 is 15 amino acids long. The V and J ends lost 6 bases and 9 bases, in that order; junction bases with no gene match: 13. Here the CDR3 reads CSVRLAGGLFWAQYF. As DNA, the CDR3 is TGCAGCGTAAGACTAGCGGGGGGCCTCTTTTGGGCCCAGTACTTC.

The genes are TRBV5-6 and TRBJ1-2, with a possible D match to TRBD1 (5 bases). The germline V and J ends were trimmed by 3 bases and 0 bases, with 12 bases remaining between them. The CDR3 spans 15 residues. CDR1 and CDR2 (germline): SGHDT, YYEEEE. In nucleotides, the CDR3 is TGTGCCAGCAGCTGGTGGGAGGGGTCTAACTATGGCTACACCTTC. It translates to CASSWWEGSNYGYTF.

A word on this clone: The same CDR3 is also encoded by other DNA sequences in this sample. The genes are TRBV2 and TRBJ1-5; TRBD1 aligns across 7 bases. Germline CDR1 reads SNHLY; CDR2 reads FYNNEI. This CDR3 region has 15 residues. After removal of 5 bases from V and 4 bases from J, the junction contained 8 bases not matched to a gene. The CDR3: CASSPDRVANQPQHF. The CDR3 nucleotides read TGTGCCAGCAGTCCCGACAGGGTAGCGAATCAGCCCCAGCATTTT.

This rearrangement joins TRBV7-2 to TRBJ1-6; TRBD1 matches at 8 bases. With 5 bases clipped from V and 6 bases from J, the junction kept 3 bases outside the gene matches. The germline gives CDR1 SGHTA, CDR2 FQGNSA. There are 14 residues in the CDR3. CDR3 residues: CASSRDRINSPLHF. The CDR3 nucleotides read TGTGCCAGCAGCCGGGACAGGATTAATTCACCCCTCCACTTT. Based on the CDR3 plus reference TRBV7-2 and TRBJ1-6, the full variable domain is GAGVSQSPSNKVTEKGKDVELRCDPISGHTALYWYRQSLGQGLEFLIYFQGNSAPDKSGLPSDRFSAERTGGSVSTLTIQRTQQEDSAVYLCASSRDRINSPLHFGNGTRLTVT.

Details on this clone: The sample contains more than one DNA sequence encoding this CDR3. This rearrangement joins TRBV7-2 to TRBJ2-5; 7 nucleotides agree with TRBD1. The CDR3 length is 14 residues. In germline, CDR1 is SGHTA, CDR2 FQGNSA. Trimming took 0 bases from V and 4 from J; bases not matched to a gene: 2. In DNA, the CDR3 is TGTGCCAGCAGCTTAGCAGGGGGCAGAGAGACCCAGTACTTC. Protein sequence: CASSLAGGRETQYF.

V gene TRBV4-3 combines with J gene TRBJ2-7, with D maybe TRBD1 (5 bases). Trimming took off 0 bases at V and 6 bases at J, with 15 bases between the two ends. Germline loops: CDR1 LGHNA, CDR2 YSLEER. CDR3 size: 15 residues. The CDR3 region has the DNA TGCGCCAGCAGCCAAGATCCCCTCGACAGTGCCGAGCAGTACGTC. This sequence encodes CASSQDPLDSAEQYV.

This chain links TRBV7-8 with TRBJ2-5; no firm D call. The CDR3 contains 16 residues. From germline, CDR1 is SGHVS and CDR2 FQNEAQ. V lost 5 bases and J 2 bases, leaving 18 bases between the germline ends. CDR3 residues: CASSKVRQEGQETQYF. In nucleotides, the CDR3 is TGTGCCAGCAGCAAGGTCCGGCAGGAAGGTCAAGAGACCCAGTACTTC. Full variable domain (rest looked up from reference TRBV7-8 and TRBJ2-5): GAGVSQSPRYKVAKRGQDVALRCDPISGHVSLFWYQQALGQGPEFLTYFQNEAQLDKSGLPSDRFFAERPEGSVSTLKIQRTQQEDSAVYLCASSKVRQEGQETQYFGPGTRLLVL.

The V and J genes are TRBV2 and TRBJ2-7; 10 nucleotides line up with TRBD2. Germline V gene data show CDR1 as SNHLY and CDR2 as FYNNEI. This CDR3 region has 14 residues. V shed 8 bases, J shed 5 bases, and the junction held 9 bases outside the gene matches. The CDR3 coding sequence is TGTGCCAGCCAGAGCGGGGGGGCCGATCACGAGCAGTACGTC. This sequence encodes CASQSGGADHEQYV.

The chain has TRBV18 and TRBJ1-2; D not resolved. This CDR3 comprises 13 residues. From germline, CDR1 is KGHSH and CDR2 LQKENI. Deletions cut 1 base from V and 2 bases from J, with 5 bases between. Here the CDR3 reads CASSPQQNYGYTF. In nucleotides, the CDR3 is TGTGCCAGCTCACCACAGCAAAACTATGGCTACACCTTC.

This chain uses TRBV7-9 with TRBJ2-3, with unresolved D. Germline V lookup: CDR1 SEHNR, CDR2 FQNEAQ (reference sequence). This CDR3 contains 12 residues. V lost 5 bases, J lost 2 bases, and 5 bases lay in between. The CDR3 coding sequence is TGTGCCAGCAGCACTAACACAGATACGCAGTATTTT. Amino acid sequence: CASSTNTDTQYF.

V is TRBV25-1 and J is TRBJ1-4; D is unresolved. CDR1 and CDR2 (germline): MGHDK, SYGVNS. The CDR3 is 15 amino acids. V was cut by 1 base and J by 0 bases, with 6 bases left in between. The chain's CDR3 is CASSESPATNEKLFF. The CDR3 nucleotides are TGTGCCAGCAGTGAATCGCCAGCAACTAATGAAAAACTGTTTTTT.

V and J are TRBV7-7 and TRBJ2-2, with a possible D match to TRBD2 (7 bases). From germline, CDR1 is SSHAT and CDR2 FNYEAQ (reference sequence). The CDR3 sequence is 15 residues long. V lost 5 bases and J 11 bases, leaving 21 bases between the germline ends. The CDR3 DNA reads as TGTGCCAGCAGCCTCACACTGGGGGGGGCGAGCGAGCTGTTTTTT. It yields the protein CASSLTLGGASELFF.

The chain joins TRBV15 to TRBJ1-1; 10 bases agree with TRBD1. Losses at the gene ends were 0 bases for V and 6 bases for J; bases not matched to a gene: 7. Germline V gene lookup returns CDR1 LNHNV and CDR2 YYDKDF (reference sequence). This CDR3 has 16 amino acids. CDR3 sequence (DNA): TGTGCCACCAGCAGAGATAGGACAGGGGGAGGTTCTGAAGCTTTCTTT. It encodes CATSRDRTGGGSEAFF.

V and J are TRBV6-1 and TRBJ2-3, with a tentative D call TRBD1 (6 bases). The CDR3 extends over 16 amino acids. Germline V CDR1 and CDR2: MNHNS, SASEGT. Trimming removed 1 base from V and 0 bases from J, with 11 bases in between. CDR3 in DNA: TGTGCCAGCAGTGAAGTGTGGGGGCCCAGCACAGATACGCAGTATTTT. Its translation is CASSEVWGPSTDTQYF.

The gene calls are TRBV9 and TRBJ2-1; maybe TRBD1 (5 bases). There are 13 residues in the CDR3. Deletions cut 0 bases from V and 9 bases from J, with 10 bases between. Germline V gene data show CDR1 as SGDLS and CDR2 as YYNGEE. The CDR3 protein is CASSVAQGAEQFF. CDR3 coding DNA: TGTGCCAGCAGCGTAGCTCAAGGGGCTGAGCAGTTCTTC.

This clone was recorded only once. This CDR3 reads CASSVVWDTRYEQYV. Here the CDR3 DNA reads TGTGCCAGCAGCGTAGTCTGGGACACCCGATACGAGCAGTACGTC. V gene TRBV9 combines with J gene TRBJ2-7; a weak D match, TRBD1 (6 bases). CDR1 SGDLS and CDR2 YYNGEE come from the germline V gene. The germline V and J ends were trimmed by 0 bases and 4 bases, with 14 bases remaining between them. The CDR3 covers 15 residues.

The chain carries TRBV9 and TRBJ2-2; 7 bases line up with TRBD1. Germline-derived CDR1 and CDR2 are SGDLS and YYNGEE. The CDR3 loop spans 16 amino acids. J gave up 1 base and V 0 bases, and 3 bases lay outside the gene matches. The CDR3, as DNA: TGTGCCAGCAGCGTAGTGGGACAGCTGAACACCGGGGAGCTGTTTTTT. Its translation: CASSVVGQLNTGELFF.

CDR3 sequence (DNA): TGTGCCAGCAGCCGGACAATCCAAGAGACCCAGTACTTC. Amino acids: CASSRTIQETQYF. The chain links TRBV11-3 to TRBJ2-5, with D perhaps matching TRBD1 (5 bases). The V end was cut by 5 bases, the J end by 1 base, with 8 bases between. The CDR3 runs 13 residues. Germline loops: CDR1 SGHNT, CDR2 YENEEA. Complete variable domain (other parts from reference TRBV11-3 and TRBJ2-5): EAGVVQSPRYKIIEKKQPVAFWCNPISGHNTLYWYLQNLGQGPELLIRYENEEAVDDSQLPKDRFSAERLKGVDSTLKIQPAELGDSAVYLCASSRTIQETQYFGPGTRLLVL.

The chain recombines TRBV5-1 with TRBJ1-5; TRBD1 matches at 9 bases. The junction had 6 bases not matched to a gene; V was cut back by 0 bases and J by 2 bases. The germline V gene has CDR1 SGHRS and CDR2 YFSETQ. The CDR3 sequence is 17 residues long. In nucleotides, the CDR3 is TGCGCCAGCAGCTTGGACAGGGGGCCGATGGGCAATCAGCCCCAGCATTTT. It specifies CASSLDRGPMGNQPQHF.

The J gene is TRBJ1-1, the V gene TRBV10-3; no definite D call. The CDR3 loop spans 15 amino acids. V was cut by 4 bases and J by 2 bases, with 14 bases left in between. Germline assignment: CDR1 ENHRY and CDR2 SYGVKD. The CDR3: CAISAQPGENTEAFF. CDR3 DNA sequence: TGTGCCATCAGTGCGCAACCGGGAGAAAACACTGAAGCTTTCTTT.

The rearrangement links TRBV7-3 to TRBJ2-1; 12 bases line up with TRBD2. With V trimmed by 5 bases and J by 5 bases, 4 bases remained unmatched. The CDR3 length is 15 residues. Germline V lookup: CDR1 SGHTA, CDR2 FQGTGA. In DNA, the CDR3 is TGTGCCAGCAGCCAACTAGCGGGGGGAAACAATGAGCAGTTCTTC. Its protein product is CASSQLAGGNNEQFF.

This clone was detected only once. V and J are TRBV11-2 and TRBJ2-4; weak D call: TRBD1 (6 bases). Germline V lookup: CDR1 SGHAT, CDR2 FQNNGV. The CDR3 is 13 residues long. Trimming removed 5 bases from V and 8 bases from J, with 13 bases in between. CDR3 DNA: TGTGCCAGCAGCCACTCAGGGGTTGACATTCAGTACTTC. Residues: CASSHSGVDIQYF.